This TCR beta chain came from a study of cytomegalovirus exposure and HLA in healthy donors (dated by TCRdb to the late 2010s). Study-wide context: In an earlier analysis of fewer than 750 of the donors, approximately 260 Gb of sequence data and approximately 120 million unique TCR beta sequences from 180 million or so T cells were reported. An early release covering 500 to 750 HLA-typed donors comprised about 310 gigabases of sequencing data and tens of millions of unique TCR sequences. Of the roughly 400 genotyped donors, approximately 80% fell in the genetic ancestry cluster associated with self-reported Caucasian donors. The study was designed to test whether signatures of past pathogen exposure could be identified by cataloging public T cell receptors. The study profiled the T cell repertoires of under 700 subjects by immunosequencing and related them to cytomegalovirus serostatus. Along with the roughly 700-subject first cohort, a separate validation cohort of 120 different subjects was used. The study combined high-throughput TCR immunosequencing, statistical association of individual TCRs with disease status, and machine learning to predict cytomegalovirus infection status. A later analysis re-examined previously published TCR beta repertoires from roughly 650 donors and added high-resolution HLA genotyping to investigate patterns of TCR occurrence. Rather than using new phenotypic data, the later analysis identified candidate immune exposures from TCR beta sequences and from how often those sequences occurred across donors. To decide whether each TCR beta V gene segment behaved as functional or pseudogenic, an earlier analysis of 587 of the donors relied on high-throughput TCR beta sequencing. Alongside the repertoire data, information on donor age, sex, ethnicity and CMV serostatus was compiled. A later genetic analysis used genome-wide SNP genotypes for about 60% of the roughly 700 donors, treating that subset as a discovery cohort. Every repertoire in the discovery cohort had been generated on one and the same sequencing platform. HLA typing covered class I and class II loci at four-digit resolution. Typing coverage differed by locus: A, B, C, DRB1 and DQB1 were typed in roughly 629-640 donors, DQA1 in approximately 520, DPA1 in 600 to 610, and DPB1 in around 440. A handful of DR-DQ haplotypes were handled as single units for association and clustering because linkage in the cohort was strong. On average, around 200,000 unique TCR beta nucleotide sequences were sequenced per donor among about 400 genotyped donors of the cohort, with 15% to 20% of those sequences being non-productive. Study-level results and caveats: The cohort was sequenced for TCR beta chains only, and without alpha or paired-chain data the features that could be detected were limited. Cytomegalovirus status was reported to be diagnosed by the classifier with high specificity and sensitivity in both the original and validation cohorts. Three of the identified cytomegalovirus-associated TCR beta chains were confirmed in vitro to be specific for cytomegalovirus antigens. According to a later genetic analysis, donors in an Asian-associated ancestry cluster had fewer N-insertions in productive TCRs than the approximately 630-donor mean. HLA typing was unavailable for some donors at each locus, so association tests used only the typed subset. Some IMGT-functional V segments, including TRBV6-2 and TRBV6-3, could not be told apart with the 87-base-pair reads, so those segments were excluded. According to the authors, the approach could potentially be generalized to other disease states and immunological phenotypes. An association between a missense DCLRE1C variant and V-gene and J-gene trimming of TCR beta chains was found in a later genetic analysis and replicated in an independent cohort. Correlated functional status among segregating V segments might reflect linkage disequilibrium, but an unknown experimental factor could not be ruled out. At a false discovery rate of 0.05, a later analysis linked some 17,000 TCR beta sequences to specific HLA alleles. In the study, about 150 TCR beta chains were listed as associated with cytomegalovirus. In a later analysis, HLA-associated TCR beta chains showed more clonal expansion and lower generation probabilities than non-associated chains that were equally common. Immune exposure information for the cohort was limited to CMV serostatus. In a later analysis, TCR association rates were found to vary across HLA loci, with the most associated TCRs seen for DRB1 alleles and the fewest for HLA-C alleles. A further reported finding was that TCR beta sequences accurately predicted the HLA-A and HLA-B alleles for most subjects in the first cohort. In a later analysis, most CMV-associated TCR beta chains were found to appear HLA-restricted, with HLA associations seemingly driven largely by CMV exposure. Across donors, most TCR sequences were observed very rarely, whereas some public TCRs were present in many individuals. An earlier analysis of approximately 530 of the donors showed that most TCR beta V segments appeared in productive rearrangements either about 90% or about 30% of the time, which broadly matched IMGT annotations. In a later analysis, several top co-occurrence clusters were reported to appear linked to parvovirus B19, influenza, CMV and Epstein-Barr virus. When HLA alleles, especially DR and DQ, strongly co-occurred, TCR associations were difficult to assign to individual alleles. Because counts were too low, 15 or so rarely observed V segments, including chromosome 9 orphons, were excluded from the earlier analysis of 587 of the donors. The presence/absence analyses assumed that sequencing depth was roughly uniform across donors, and that assumption may not be true. The sequencing pipeline was judged likely to have produced a cluster of highly shared sequence variants as a technical artifact.

V lost 7 bases and J lost 5 bases; the stretch between them is 15 bases long. The CDR3, cysteine through phenylalanine, is 14 amino acids long. Only the CDR3 portion is preserved as DNA: 42 bases, with reading frame beginning at the first base. From a lookup of the germline V gene, CDR1 and CDR2 are SGHVS and FNYEAQ. Regarding this clone: The target of this receptor is not known. No clone much larger than this one lies a single base away; base qualities are absent.

Receptors were amplified or captured by the immunoSEQ multiplex PCR assay. For the multiplex PCR, a mixture combining 60 forward primers for TCR Vbeta segments and 13 reverse primers for TCR Jbeta segments was used. Amplification of the CDR3 region of rearranged TCR beta genes was performed with a multiplex PCR assay on genomic DNA. Amplified TCR beta libraries were sequenced as 87-base-pair reads on the Illumina HiSeq System. In the authors' own workflow: In a later analysis, tens of millions of unique TCR beta chains were counted across the roughly 670 repertoires, and roughly 10 million of these chains were shared by at least two donors. Raw reads were error-corrected and collapsed into unique sequences by a nearest-neighbor algorithm in which closely related sequences were merged to remove PCR and sequencing errors. V, D and J gene segments were assigned by aligning CDR3 sequences to IMGT reference sequences. For a sequence to be retained, at least a six-nucleotide match to both a V gene segment and a J gene segment was required. A rearrangement counted as productive if the CDR3 had no stop codons and remained in frame with V and J, and every other rearrangement counted as non-productive. Following IMGT convention, CDR3 was defined as the stretch from the second conserved V-encoded cysteine up to the conserved J-encoded phenylalanine. The earlier analysis of about 560 of the donors excluded any sequence lacking an unambiguous match to a single V gene segment. In an earlier analysis of several hundred of the donors, V segments were called functional above 56.7% productive rearrangements and were called segregating when the between-donor standard deviation exceeded 5%. A statistical classification framework was developed to diagnose cytomegalovirus status using the catalog of TCR beta chain sequences. A later analysis assigned V and J genes by comparing TCR nucleotide sequences with IMGT/GENE-DB human TR gene sequences. Using the TCRdist pipeline, a later analysis assigned CDR3 sequences along with most-parsimonious VDJ recombination scenarios. In a later analysis, each TCR beta chain was defined by its CDR3 amino acid sequence together with its V-gene family, and reads without a unique V-gene family were excluded. As a way to deal with suspected cross-contamination and a sequencing artifact, a later analysis dropped 450 to 600 nucleotide sequences that were highly shared and had low generation probability. For each public chain, a later analysis derived a clonal expansion index from normalized ranks of inferred template counts within each repertoire. In a later analysis, generation probabilities were computed with a VDJ recombination model fitted to out-of-frame rearrangements, and the resulting probabilities were checked against IGoR. Hypergeometric tests were used in a later analysis to score TCR-TCR, TCR-HLA and TCR-CMV co-occurrence, with a repertoire-size bias correction applied to the TCR pairs. A later analysis estimated false discovery rates by permuting HLA or CMV assignments 20 times. In a later analysis, co-occurring TCRs were grouped with DBSCAN, and TCRdist sequence similarity was added when clustering was performed within HLA-allele-positive subsets. Repertoires with fewer than 30,000 or more than 120,000 public chains were left out of co-occurrence clustering, as were about five repertoires with anomalous nucleotide sharing. Not all clones reach the TCRdb copy of this immuneACCESS table, which keeps in-frame sequences only. Checked studies attribute under half of the gap to unresolved V genes and leave the rest unexplained. Clone size and V and J calls were adopted from that table, with D and trimming inferred from the DNA. Here the sample has around 150,000 clones; approximately 80% occur a single time. The ten top clones hold about 10% of the sample.

In total, fewer than 750 healthy bone marrow donors made up the cohort. Cohort members were all nominally healthy when sampled, although unrecorded immune exposures were likely present. The donor tested CMV seropositive, placing the donor among the 289 seropositive members of the cohort. Every donor gave a peripheral blood sample, and the peripheral blood mononuclear cells from that sample were used for TCR beta sequencing. The Qiagen DNeasy Blood Extraction Kit was used to extract genomic DNA from the blood cell samples. The sequencing input was PBMCs. This clonotype was sampled from a man aged 45-65 years in good health and CMV-seropositive. The chain uses TRBV7-6 and TRBJ2-1; TRBD2 is a possible D gene, resting on 6 matching bases. The CDR3 here reads CASTPGGAHNEQFF. The nucleotides read TGTGCCAGCACCCCTGGCGGGGCCCACAATGAGCAGTTCTTC.